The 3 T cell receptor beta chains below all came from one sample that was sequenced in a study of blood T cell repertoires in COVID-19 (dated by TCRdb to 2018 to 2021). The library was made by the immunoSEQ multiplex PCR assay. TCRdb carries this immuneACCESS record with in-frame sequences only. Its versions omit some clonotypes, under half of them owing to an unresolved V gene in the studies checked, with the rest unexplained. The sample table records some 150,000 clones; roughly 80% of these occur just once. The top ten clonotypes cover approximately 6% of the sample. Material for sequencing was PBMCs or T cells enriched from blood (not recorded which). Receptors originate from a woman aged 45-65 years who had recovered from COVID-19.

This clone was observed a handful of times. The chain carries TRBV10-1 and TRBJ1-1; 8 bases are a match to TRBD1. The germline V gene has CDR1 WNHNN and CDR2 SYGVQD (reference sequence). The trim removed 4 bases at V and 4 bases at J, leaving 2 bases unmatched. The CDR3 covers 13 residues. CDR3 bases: TGCGCCAGCAGTGGACAGGGGAGCACTGAAGCTTTCTTT. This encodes CASSGQGSTEAFF.

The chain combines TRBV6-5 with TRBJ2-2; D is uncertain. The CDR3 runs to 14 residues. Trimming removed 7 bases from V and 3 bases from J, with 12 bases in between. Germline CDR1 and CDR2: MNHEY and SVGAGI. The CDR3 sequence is CASNPARDTGELFF. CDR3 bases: TGTGCCAGCAATCCGGCACGGGACACCGGGGAGCTGTTTTTT.

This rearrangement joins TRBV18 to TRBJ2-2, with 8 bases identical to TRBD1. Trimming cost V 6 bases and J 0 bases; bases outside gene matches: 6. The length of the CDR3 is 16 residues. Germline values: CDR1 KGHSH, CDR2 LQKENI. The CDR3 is CASSTGTGANTGELFF. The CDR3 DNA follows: TGTGCCAGCTCTACTGGGACAGGAGCGAACACCGGGGAGCTGTTTTTT. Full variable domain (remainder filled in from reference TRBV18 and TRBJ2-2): NAGVMQNPRHLVRRRGQEARLRCSPMKGHSHVYWYRQLPEEGLKFMVYLQKENIIDESGMPKERFSAEFPKEGPSILRIQQVVRGDSAAYFCASSTGTGANTGELFFGEGSRLTVL.